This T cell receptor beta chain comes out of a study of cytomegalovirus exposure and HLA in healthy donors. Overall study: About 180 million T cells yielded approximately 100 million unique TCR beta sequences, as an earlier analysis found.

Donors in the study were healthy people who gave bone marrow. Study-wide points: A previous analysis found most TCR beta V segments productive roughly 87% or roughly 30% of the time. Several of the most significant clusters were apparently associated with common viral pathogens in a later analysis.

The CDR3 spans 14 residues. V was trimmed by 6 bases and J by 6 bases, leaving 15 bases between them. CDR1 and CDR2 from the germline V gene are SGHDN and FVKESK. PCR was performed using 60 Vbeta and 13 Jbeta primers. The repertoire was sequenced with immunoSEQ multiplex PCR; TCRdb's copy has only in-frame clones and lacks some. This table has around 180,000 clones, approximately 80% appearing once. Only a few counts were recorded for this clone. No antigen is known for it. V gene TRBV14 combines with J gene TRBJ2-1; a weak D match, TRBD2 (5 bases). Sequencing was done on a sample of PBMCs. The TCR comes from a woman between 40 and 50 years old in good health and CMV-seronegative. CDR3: CASRLSILGNEQFF. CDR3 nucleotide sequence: TGTGCCAGCAGGCTATCTATACTAGGCAATGAGCAGTTCTTC.